This TCR beta chain was found in a study of early stage breast cancer tumors (dated 2017 in TCRdb). At the level of the whole study: Of the approximately 15 invasive breast tumors, roughly 13 were found to be estrogen receptor-positive, progesterone receptor-positive and HER2-negative. About 65% of the 12 ER+/PR+/HER2- tumors were invasive ductal carcinomas, while the other four were invasive lobular carcinomas. On average, each sample got 7.5 to 10-fold read coverage. Across all samples, some 2.8 million templates representing 1.2 million or so unique clonotypes were detected.

Each sample was amplified as two independent genomic DNA replicates: roughly 0.5 ug for blood and around 1.4 ug for tumor or normal breast. Following the manufacturer's instructions, the ImmunoSeq Intro kit was used to carry out TCRB sequencing on genomic DNA. The multiplex PCR ran for 30 to 35 cycles using proprietary primers and spike-in control sequences for absolute quantification. An 87-bp fragment spanning the CDR3 and flanking V and J genes was sequenced with single-end 150-bp reads. Seven samples, each with two replicates, were multiplexed per lane of an Illumina MiSeq using version 3.0 chemistry. Processing in the source paper ran as follows. The vendor's proprietary pipeline processed the raw data and merged both replicates into a single result for each sample. A clonotype was defined as productive rearrangements that share the same V-gene family, CDR3 amino acid sequence and J-gene segment. Clonality was calculated as 1 minus the normalized Shannon entropy (Pielou evenness) of TCRB abundances. T cell density was estimated as total templates divided by the number of input cells, with the number of input cells inferred from the DNA input amount. Total repertoire diversity and clonality were estimated with Recon using default parameters. Tumor-enriched clonotypes were defined as having over 0.1% abundance in tumor and at least 32-fold higher abundance than in normal breast. The source is immuneACCESS, and TCRdb retained only in-frame sequences with V and J called. Part of the clones is not carried over; for the studies checked, unresolved V genes explain less than half of this, and the remainder is unexplained. V and J calls and clone size are copied from that table; D and trimming were computed from the DNA. For this sample the table gives tens of thousands of clones, of which around 83% were detected only once. The ten largest clones add up to around 1.3% of the sample.

What the work shows at the level of the full study, not this receptor alone: Chain pairing and functional markers such as CD4, CD8 and FOXP3 were not captured by bulk genomic DNA sequencing of unsorted cells. Compared with adjacent normal breast tissue, tumors had about 2.5-fold higher T cell density and higher clonality. Enriched TCRB sequences shared across patients were mostly commonly generated sequences, unlikely to play an important role in the tumor microenvironment. The small cohort size prevented analysis by tumor subtype. Repertoires from blood and normal breast were more alike than repertoires from blood and tumor, and in about 85% of the 16 patients, comparing each tissue with blood separated tumor from normal.

The study profiled bulk TCR beta-chain repertoires in matched peripheral blood, tumor and adjacent normal breast tissue taken from approximately 15 patients with early-stage breast cancer. Before surgery, roughly 4.5-10 mL of whole blood was collected into EDTA tubes and then processed within 2 hours. Ficoll-Paque centrifugation in SepMate-50 tubes was used to isolate peripheral blood mononuclear cells. PBMCs were cryopreserved in aliquots of about 2 to 4 million cells in roughly 90% FBS with around 10% DMSO and kept in liquid nitrogen. The Qiagen AllPrep DNA/RNA Mini kit was used to extract genomic DNA. Comment on this clone: There is no known antigen for this receptor. The sample holds no much larger clone one base away, and base qualities are not on file.

Its CDR3 holds 15 amino acids, cysteine through phenylalanine. The kept DNA is CDR3 alone, 45 bases in frame from the first base. V and J are truncated by 0 bases and 2 bases respectively, leaving an intervening sequence of 9 bases. The germline V gene gives CDR1 as MNHEY and CDR2 as SVGAGI. The rearranged chain carries TRBV6-5 and TRBJ2-3; perhaps TRBD2 is the D gene, with 5 bases matching. The sequenced sample was blood. The origin of this receptor is a person aged 45 to 59 with breast cancer. The CDR3 region reads CASSYSGLYTDTQYF. The sequenced DNA is TGTGCCAGCAGTTACTCTGGACTCTACACAGATACGCAGTATTTT.